Below, 27 T cell receptor beta chains from the same sample are listed, as sequenced in a study of cytomegalovirus exposure and HLA in healthy donors. With 60 Vbeta and 13 Jbeta primers, the PCR was carried out. Only in-frame clones appear in the TCRdb table, and some are missing; sequencing was by immunoSEQ multiplex PCR. The sample has approximately 130,000 clones, about 8.6% seen once. The sample comprised PBMCs. All receptors derive from a woman between 40 and 50 years old in good health and CMV-seropositive.

This clone was detected only once. V and J are TRBV18 and TRBJ2-7; 11 bases are shared with TRBD1. V lost 6 bases to trimming and J lost 7 bases; unmatched junction nucleotides: 8. The CDR3 is 14 residues long. Germline values: CDR1 KGHSH, CDR2 LQKENI. CDR3 amino acids: CASSPQGQGGEQYF. In nucleotides, the CDR3 is TGTGCCAGCTCCCCGCAGGGACAGGGGGGTGAGCAGTACTTC.

The table lists this clone with a few counts. CDR3 in DNA: TGCAGTGCATGGAGACCGGGGCAGTATTTT. Its translation is CSAWRPGQYF. The chain joins TRBV20-1 to TRBJ2-3; unclear D gene. CDR3 length: 10 residues. Trimming took 6 bases from V and 11 from J, leaving 12 bases between them. CDR1 and CDR2 from the germline V gene are DFQATT and SNEGSKA (reference sequence).

The V gene is TRBV5-1, the J gene TRBJ2-1; TRBD1 matches 8 bases. The J segment lost 7 bases and the V segment lost 1 base, leaving 7 bases of the junction unmatched. This CDR3 region has 15 residues. Germline CDR1 and CDR2: SGHRS and YFSETQ. In nucleotides, the CDR3 is TGCGCCAGCAGCTTGACCCAGGGGGCGCGTAATGAGCAGTTCTTC. It specifies CASSLTQGARNEQFF.

V is TRBV6-1 and J is TRBJ1-2; D possibly corresponds to TRBD1 (5 bases). Per germline, CDR1 MNHNS and CDR2 SASEGT. Trimming stripped 8 bases from V and 1 base from J, with 14 bases between. The CDR3 extends over 14 amino acids. CDR3 loop: CASSKTGGNYGYTF. The CDR3 DNA reads as TGTGCCAGCTCAAAAACGGGGGGTAACTATGGCTACACCTTC.

This clone was counted between two and nine times. The rearrangement uses TRBV13 and TRBJ1-4; TRBD1 matches at 8 bases. Germline assignment: CDR1 PRHDT and CDR2 FYEKMQ (reference sequence). This CDR3 comprises 17 residues. V shed 3 bases, J shed 5 bases, and the junction held 11 bases outside the gene matches. CDR3 protein: CASSLGLQGGANEKLFF. The CDR3, as DNA: TGTGCCAGCAGCTTGGGCTTACAGGGGGGAGCGAATGAAAAACTGTTTTTT.

In this sample, this clone turned up a few times. This sequence joins TRBV28 and TRBJ1-2; 7 positions agree with TRBD1. Germline V lookup: CDR1 MDHEN, CDR2 SYDVKM. With V trimmed by 5 bases and J by 8 bases, 11 bases remained unmatched. The CDR3 contains 14 residues. CDR3 residues: CASSLGQLDGGYTF. The CDR3 coding sequence is TGTGCCAGCAGTCTGGGACAGCTAGATGGGGGCTACACCTTC.

The CDR3 DNA reads TGTGCCAGCAGCTTAGGTCCAATCCGGGGGGCCAACGTCCTGACTTTC. Encoded protein: CASSLGPIRGANVLTF. The chain couples TRBV7-6 to TRBJ2-6; no firm D call. Germline values: CDR1 SGHVS, CDR2 FNYEAQ. The CDR3 spans 16 residues. V was cut by 1 base and J by 4 bases, with 11 bases left in between.

V usage is TRBV4-1 and J usage is TRBJ2-1, with D unresolved. V lost 4 bases and J 6 bases, leaving 16 bases between the germline ends. The germline V gene encodes CDR1 MGHRA and CDR2 YSYEKL. This CDR3 region has 15 residues. The CDR3 protein is CASSRIPAPGNEQFF. The CDR3 DNA is TGCGCCAGCAGCCGGATCCCCGCCCCGGGCAATGAGCAGTTCTTC.

In this sample, this clone turned up a few times. The CDR3, as DNA: TGCGCCAGCAGCTCAAAGGATGGCCTGACTTACGAGCAGTACTTC. Its translation is CASSSKDGLTYEQYF. The V gene is TRBV4-1, the J gene TRBJ2-7, with D hard to call. This CDR3 spans 15 amino acids. The V end lost 5 bases, the J end lost 4 bases, and 18 bases lay between the germline ends. CDR1 and CDR2 (germline): MGHRA, YSYEKL.

V gene TRBV28 combines with J gene TRBJ1-2; D is ambiguous. Per germline, CDR1 MDHEN and CDR2 SYDVKM. Trimming cost V 7 bases and J 8 bases, with 11 bases left between them. This CDR3 contains 11 residues. CDR3 in amino acids: CASIYRGGYTF. DNA for the CDR3: TGTGCCAGCATTTACCGAGGGGGCTACACCTTC.

A few counts support this clone. The CDR3 region is CASSADRYNSPLHF. As DNA, the CDR3 is TGCGCCAGCAGCGCTGACAGATATAATTCACCCCTCCACTTT. The chain employs TRBV5-1 and TRBJ1-6, with D possibly being TRBD1 (5 bases). The ends were cut back, 4 bases at V and 4 bases at J, with 9 bases in the middle. Germline values: CDR1 SGHRS, CDR2 YFSETQ. This CDR3 comprises 14 residues.

V gene TRBV7-8 combines with J gene TRBJ2-3; TRBD2 matches 7 bases. Germline-derived CDR1 and CDR2 are SGHVS and FQNEAQ. The CDR3 has 16 residues. Trimming cost V 2 bases and J 0 bases; bases outside gene matches: 5. CDR3 loop: CASSLLGAGSTDTQYF. CDR3 nucleotide sequence: TGTGCCAGCAGCTTATTGGGAGCGGGGAGCACAGATACGCAGTATTTT.

This clone was picked up a small number of times. This chain uses TRBV5-1 with TRBJ2-7, with TRBD1 identical over 12 bases. Germline CDR1 reads SGHRS; CDR2 reads YFSETQ. After removal of 5 bases from V and 5 bases from J, the junction contained 5 bases not matched to a gene. This CDR3 has 14 amino acids. For the CDR3, the DNA is TGCGCCAGCAGGGCCGGGACAGGGGGCCACGAGCAGTACTTC. It codes for CASRAGTGGHEQYF.

This clone turned up a few times. For the CDR3, the DNA is TGCGCCAGCAGCTTGTCACAGGGAAATGAGCAGTTCTTC. Protein: CASSLSQGNEQFF. This chain connects TRBV5-1 to TRBJ2-1; perhaps TRBD1 as D (6 bases). The V and J ends lost 1 base and 7 bases respectively, with 9 bases between them. The CDR3 covers 13 residues. CDR1 and CDR2 (germline): SGHRS, YFSETQ.

This clone was picked up a small number of times. This chain uses TRBV6-5 with TRBJ1-6; TRBD1 agrees at 7 bases. This CDR3 contains 15 residues. CDR1 MNHEY and CDR2 SVGAGI come from the germline V gene. The trim removed 5 bases at V and 0 bases at J, leaving 1 base unmatched. The CDR3 DNA is TGTGCCAGCAGTAGACAGGGCTCCTATAATTCACCCCTCCACTTT. Translated, it gives CASSRQGSYNSPLHF.

This chain connects TRBV18 to TRBJ2-7; D is uncertain. Germline V gene data show CDR1 as KGHSH and CDR2 as LQKENI. CDR3 length: 11 residues. V dropped 5 bases and J dropped 4 bases, with 6 bases sitting between them. As DNA, the CDR3 is TGTGCCAGCTCAAGTAGTTACGAGCAGTACTTC. It codes for CASSSSYEQYF.

The CDR3 sequence: CASSLVGLGTGFYNEQFF. The CDR3 DNA follows: TGTGCCAGCAGCTTAGTCGGTCTCGGGACAGGGTTCTACAATGAGCAGTTCTTC. V and J are TRBV11-2 and TRBJ2-1; the match to TRBD1 covers 9 bases. CDR3 size: 18 residues. With 1 base clipped from V and 3 bases from J, the junction kept 10 bases outside the gene matches. Germline V lookup: CDR1 SGHAT, CDR2 FQNNGV.

CDR3 protein: CASSLEWTGGHYNEQFF. The CDR3 DNA reads TGTGCCAGCAGCTTGGAATGGACGGGGGGGCACTACAATGAGCAGTTCTTC. The V gene is TRBV5-4, the J gene TRBJ2-1, with TRBD2 matching 8 bases. The V gene end was trimmed by 0 bases and the J gene end by 3 bases; junction bases not matched to a gene: 8. Per germline, CDR1 SGHNT and CDR2 YYREEE (reference sequence). This CDR3 spans 17 amino acids.

The chain links TRBV28 to TRBJ1-2; D gene ambiguous. Germline values: CDR1 MDHEN, CDR2 SYDVKM. This CDR3 contains 15 residues. Trimming pared 6 bases from V and 4 bases from J, leaving 18 bases between. The CDR3 region is CASSLQQWRVYGYTF. The CDR3 bases are TGTGCCAGCAGCCTTCAACAGTGGCGGGTCTATGGCTACACCTTC.

The genes are TRBV10-2 and TRBJ1-2, with D possibly being TRBD1 (5 bases). Between the trimmed V and J ends, which lost 0 bases and 3 bases, there was a span of 8 bases. Germline CDR1 reads WSHSY; CDR2 reads SAAADI. The CDR3 is 14 residues long. The CDR3 loop is CASSESPTDYGYTF. The CDR3 coding sequence is TGCGCCAGCAGTGAGTCCCCGACAGACTATGGCTACACCTTC.

The rearrangement uses TRBV5-8 and TRBJ1-1, with D perhaps matching TRBD1 (5 bases). V lost 6 bases and J lost 4, with 16 bases in between. The CDR3 covers 14 residues. CDR1 is SGHTS, CDR2 YDEGEE, per germline. CDR3 in amino acids: CASIPWRGGTEAFF. Here the CDR3 DNA reads TGTGCCAGCATCCCGTGGCGGGGGGGCACTGAAGCTTTCTTT.

This clone was seen a handful of times. The chain joins TRBV9 to TRBJ1-1, with D uncertain. This CDR3 has 14 residues. The germline V gene encodes CDR1 SGDLS and CDR2 YYNGEE. Trimming took 0 bases from V and 2 from J, leaving 8 bases between them. CDR3 nucleotides: TGTGCCAGCAGCGTAGAGGCAGGAAACACTGAAGCTTTCTTT. It is translated as CASSVEAGNTEAFF.

This clone was picked up a small number of times. V is TRBV10-2 and J is TRBJ1-5, with TRBD1 as a possible D gene (5 bases). Trimming removed 3 bases from V and 7 bases from J, with 10 bases in between. Germline loops: CDR1 WSHSY, CDR2 SAAADI. The CDR3 runs 13 residues. The CDR3: CASSDRGLQPQHF. CDR3 nucleotide sequence: TGCGCCAGCAGTGATAGGGGCTTGCAGCCCCAGCATTTT.

The sample holds a few counts of this clone. The V gene is TRBV5-4, the J gene TRBJ2-3; D is undetermined. The V gene's germline CDR1 is SGHNT and CDR2 YYREEE (reference sequence). The CDR3 is made up of 17 amino acids. Trimming removed 0 bases from V and 1 base from J, with 15 bases in between. The CDR3 DNA reads TGTGCCAGCAGCTTGGCCAGAGGCTTTGGAGGCACAGATACGCAGTATTTT. It specifies CASSLARGFGGTDTQYF.

This clone was seen a handful of times. The identical CDR3 is also encoded by other nucleotide sequences in the sample. This chain connects TRBV7-9 to TRBJ1-1; tentatively, D is TRBD1 (5 bases). The V and J ends lost 7 bases and 7 bases respectively, with 16 bases between them. Per germline, CDR1 SEHNR and CDR2 FQNEAQ (reference sequence). The CDR3 totals 13 residues. The CDR3 region has the DNA TGTGCCAGCACCCTCGGGGGACCTGGTGAAGCTTTCTTT. It codes for CASTLGGPGEAFF. The variable domain in full, completed from reference TRBV7-9 and TRBJ1-1, reads DTGVSQNPRHKITKRGQNVTFRCDPISEHNRLYWYRQTLGQGPEFLTYFQNEAQLEKSRLLSDRFSAERPKGSFSTLEIQRTEQGDSAMYLCASTLGGPGEAFFGQGTRLTVV.

This clone came up a few times. The J gene is TRBJ2-1, the V gene TRBV28; 9 bases are shared with TRBD1. The CDR3 has 20 amino acids. The germline V gene has CDR1 MDHEN and CDR2 SYDVKM. V lost 5 bases to trimming and J lost 0 bases; unmatched junction nucleotides: 17. The CDR3 region is CASSPMGGQGSPSSYNEQFF. As DNA, the CDR3 is TGTGCCAGCAGTCCTATGGGGGGACAGGGTTCCCCCAGCTCCTACAATGAGCAGTTCTTC. The whole variable domain, filled in from reference TRBV28 and TRBJ2-1, reads DVKVTQSSRYLVKRTGEKVFLECVQDMDHENMFWYRQDPGLGLRLIYFSYDVKMKEKGDIPEGYSVSREKKERFSLILESASTNQTSMYLCASSPMGGQGSPSSYNEQFFGPGTRLTVL.

This clone was seen only a few times. V gene TRBV5-4 combines with J gene TRBJ1-1; possible D gene TRBD1, 5 bases. With 4 bases removed from V and 1 base from J, the gap between germline ends came to 17 bases. The germline V gene encodes CDR1 SGHNT and CDR2 YYREEE (reference sequence). The CDR3 runs to 16 residues. Here the CDR3 DNA reads TGTGCCAGCAGCGCCCGGTCGACAGTCGGGAACACTGAAGCTTTCTTT. It encodes CASSARSTVGNTEAFF.